Presented here are 30 T cell receptor beta chains from one specimen sequenced in a study of T cells after yellow fever vaccination. TCRdb fed the 5' RACE reads into MiXCR, producing one record per CDR3 protein. This sample has 150,000 to 200,000 distinct CDR3 sequences, with 9.5% to 11% found just once. The input for sequencing was CD8+ T cells sorted from PBMCs, taken 15 days after the yellow fever booster vaccination. The source is a man between 18 and 35 years old who received the YFV17D yellow fever vaccine.

This clonotype has ten or more counts. This chain uses TRBV4-3 with TRBJ2-3; 10 bases map to TRBD1. The junction had 2 bases not matched to a gene; V was cut back by 2 bases and J by 3 bases. CDR3 length equals 15 residues. Per the germline V gene, CDR1 is LGHNA and CDR2 is YSLEER. Written as DNA, the CDR3 is TGCGCCAGCAGCCAACGGGACAGGGGAACAGATACGCAGTATTTT. As protein: CASSQRDRGTDTQYF.

The J gene is TRBJ1-2, the V gene TRBV27, with D possibly being TRBD1 (5 bases). V was shortened by 5 bases and J by 1 base, with 17 bases between the two germline ends. The germline V gene encodes CDR1 MNHEY and CDR2 SMNVEV (reference sequence). The CDR3 consists of 16 residues. This CDR3 is CASSPQEGYGNYGYTF. DNA of the CDR3: TGTGCCAGCAGTCCACAGGAGGGCTACGGTAACTATGGCTACACCTTC.

This clonotype was observed many times. This chain links TRBV27 with TRBJ2-4; D is perhaps TRBD2 (5 bases). Deletions cut 5 bases from V and 5 bases from J, with 13 bases between. Germline V gives CDR1 MNHEY, CDR2 SMNVEV (reference sequence). The CDR3 contains 14 residues. The CDR3 sequence: CASSPIGVENIQYF. In DNA, the CDR3 is TGTGCCAGCAGTCCCATCGGGGTTGAAAACATTCAGTACTTC.

The chain uses TRBV4-1 and TRBJ2-7, with 9 bases aligning to TRBD2. The CDR3 totals 15 residues. The V and J ends lost 1 base and 6 bases, in that order; junction bases with no gene match: 7. Germline V gives CDR1 MGHRA, CDR2 YSYEKL. The CDR3 DNA reads TGCGCCAGCAGCCAAGGGCGAGCGGGGGGCGTCGAGCAGTACTTC. Protein: CASSQGRAGGVEQYF.

This clonotype was counted only a few times. The rearrangement links TRBV7-8 to TRBJ2-7; no definite D call. The CDR3 is made up of 12 amino acids. The germline V gene encodes CDR1 SGHVS and CDR2 FQNEAQ. Trimming shortened V by 5 bases and J by 3 bases, and 8 bases separated the two germline ends. The CDR3 region is CASSMALYEQYF. DNA of the CDR3: TGTGCCAGCAGCATGGCCCTCTACGAGCAGTACTTC.

V and J are TRBV20-1 and TRBJ2-7; 13 positions agree with TRBD2. The CDR3 loop spans 15 amino acids. V gave up 6 bases and J gave up 7 bases; unmatched junction bases: 12. Germline V gives CDR1 DFQATT, CDR2 SNEGSKA (reference sequence). This chain's CDR3 is CSAGYSLAGGHEQYF. CDR3 bases: TGCAGTGCGGGGTACTCACTAGCGGGGGGGCATGAGCAGTACTTC.

This clonotype was counted ten times or more. This chain connects TRBV4-3 to TRBJ2-1; either TRBD1 or TRBD2 may fit D (5 bases each). V lost 5 bases and J lost 0, with 11 bases in between. Germline-derived CDR1 and CDR2 are LGHNA and YSLEER. This CDR3 is 15 amino acids long. The CDR3 DNA reads as TGCGCCAGCAGCGAGGGGACGGCCTCCTACAATGAGCAGTTCTTC. This gives the protein CASSEGTASYNEQFF.

In nucleotides, the CDR3 is TGTGCCACCACCTCCAGGCCCGCGAACACTGAAGCTTTCTTT. Protein: CATTSRPANTEAFF. V gene TRBV21-1 combines with J gene TRBJ1-1. TRBV21-1 is given as a pseudogene. This CDR3 is 14 amino acids long.

There are many counts of this clonotype. This chain joins TRBV10-3 and TRBJ1-5; D gene ambiguous. The CDR3 covers 14 residues. V lost 0 bases to trimming and J lost 7 bases, with 10 bases between them. Germline V gene lookup returns CDR1 ENHRY and CDR2 SYGVKD. CDR3: CAISESGSGQPQHF. CDR3 nucleotides: TGTGCCATCAGTGAGTCAGGGTCCGGGCAGCCCCAGCATTTT.

This chain links TRBV12-5 with TRBJ1-2, with D possibly TRBD1 on 5 matching bases. This CDR3 has 14 amino acids. Trimming took off 1 base at V and 3 bases at J, with 9 bases between the two ends. Per germline, CDR1 LGHNT and CDR2 FRNRAP. CDR3 sequence reads: CASGLEGFHYGYTF. The CDR3 DNA is TGTGCTAGTGGTTTGGAGGGGTTCCACTATGGCTACACCTTC.

In this sample, this clonotype turned up a few times. The V gene is TRBV29-1, the J gene TRBJ1-1; a weak D match, TRBD1 (5 bases). The CDR3 has 12 amino acids. CDR1 and CDR2 from the germline V gene are SQVTM and ANQGSEA. Trimming took off 5 bases at V and 4 bases at J, with 11 bases between the two ends. CDR3 in amino acids: CSVSGGVTEAFF. The DNA of the CDR3 is TGCAGCGTTAGTGGAGGGGTCACTGAAGCTTTCTTT.

This chain connects TRBV18 to TRBJ2-7; D not certain. CDR3 length: 13 residues. V lost 2 bases and J 2 bases, leaving 7 bases between the germline ends. The germline V gene has CDR1 KGHSH and CDR2 LQKENI. The CDR3 region is CASSPAVPYEQYF. The CDR3 coding sequence is TGTGCCAGCTCACCAGCCGTCCCCTACGAGCAGTACTTC.

The V gene is TRBV4-1, the J gene TRBJ1-1; D is unclear. Trimming took 2 bases from V and 8 from J, leaving 6 bases between them. Germline values: CDR1 MGHRA, CDR2 YSYEKL. The CDR3 is made up of 11 amino acids. This CDR3 is CASSQSSEAFF. DNA of the CDR3: TGCGCCAGCAGCCAAAGCTCGGAAGCTTTCTTT.

The chain couples TRBV4-3 to TRBJ1-2; 12 positions agree with TRBD1. The CDR3 length is 17 residues. V trimming: 1 base; J trimming: 8 bases; junction bases outside the gene matches: 11. Germline assignment: CDR1 LGHNA and CDR2 YSLEER. CDR3 DNA: TGCGCCAGCAGCCAAGGCGCCGGGACAGGGGGCAGGGACGGCTACACCTTC. Residues: CASSQGAGTGGRDGYTF.

CDR3 DNA: TGTGCCAGCAGCTTAGGTCGGGCCAGCCACACAGATACGCAGTATTTT. Its translation is CASSLGRASHTDTQYF. The genes are TRBV7-9 and TRBJ2-3, with unresolved D. V was clipped by 1 base and J by 2 bases, with 13 bases between them. The CDR3 runs to 16 residues. Germline CDR1 is SEHNR and CDR2 is FQNEAQ (reference sequence).

V and J are TRBV20-1 and TRBJ2-3, with 11 bases fitting TRBD2. The CDR3 runs 17 residues. V was clipped by 3 bases and J by 4 bases; unmatched bases: 12. Germline V gene data show CDR1 as DFQATT and CDR2 as SNEGSKA (reference sequence). CDR3: CSASTLAGVVIADTQYF. CDR3 nucleotides: TGCAGTGCTAGTACACTAGCGGGGGTGGTGATCGCAGATACGCAGTATTTT.

The chain has TRBV6-1 and TRBJ1-5; 9 bases are a match to TRBD1. Trimming removed 5 bases from V and 5 bases from J; junction bases left unmatched: 7. The germline gives CDR1 MNHNS, CDR2 SASEGT. The CDR3 extends over 15 amino acids. Here the CDR3 reads CASSWTGETHQPQHF. CDR3 bases: TGTGCCAGCAGTTGGACAGGGGAGACCCATCAGCCCCAGCATTTT.

This chain joins TRBV15 and TRBJ1-5; 9 nucleotides line up with TRBD1. The CDR3 totals 13 residues. CDR1 and CDR2 from the germline V gene are LNHNV and YYDKDF (reference sequence). V lost 4 bases, J lost 7 bases, and 2 bases stayed unmatched. The CDR3 DNA follows: TGTGCCACCAGCACGGACAGGGGACAGCCCCAGCATTTT. The encoded protein is CATSTDRGQPQHF.

The CDR3 DNA follows: TGTGCCAGCAGCGGTACGACAGGTACCTACGAGCAGTACTTC. This codes for CASSGTTGTYEQYF. The V call is TRBV7-9, the J call TRBJ2-7; TRBD1 is a possible D gene (6 bases). CDR3 size: 14 residues. Germline V gives CDR1 SEHNR, CDR2 FQNEAQ (reference sequence). V was clipped by 5 bases and J by 2 bases, with 13 bases between them. The complete variable domain, with remaining parts taken from reference TRBV7-9 and TRBJ2-7, reads DTGVSQNPRHKITKRGQNVTFRCDPISEHNRLYWYRQTLGQGPEFLTYFQNEAQLEKSRLLSDRFSAERPKGSFSTLEIQRTEQGDSAMYLCASSGTTGTYEQYFGPGTRLTVT.

This clonotype was picked up a small number of times. J is TRBJ1-1 and V is TRBV7-9; no definite D call. V was shortened by 3 bases and J by 5 bases, with 7 bases between the two germline ends. CDR1 and CDR2 from the germline V gene are SEHNR and FQNEAQ (reference sequence). The CDR3 extends over 12 amino acids. This CDR3 is CASSLSQTEAFF. CDR3 coding DNA: TGTGCCAGCAGCTTGTCTCAGACTGAAGCTTTCTTT. The full variable domain, its missing parts supplied by reference TRBV7-9 and TRBJ1-1, is DTGVSQNPRHKITKRGQNVTFRCDPISEHNRLYWYRQTLGQGPEFLTYFQNEAQLEKSRLLSDRFSAERPKGSFSTLEIQRTEQGDSAMYLCASSLSQTEAFFGQGTRLTVV.

This clonotype has more than one count but fewer than ten. The CDR3 reads CASSPQGVTGELFF. The DNA for the CDR3 is TGTGCCAGCAGCCCTCAGGGCGTCACCGGGGAGCTGTTTTTT. The chain has TRBV27 and TRBJ2-2, with a possible D match to TRBD1 (5 bases). In germline, CDR1 is MNHEY, CDR2 SMNVEV (reference sequence). The CDR3 consists of 14 residues. The ends were cut back, 6 bases at V and 4 bases at J, with 12 bases in the middle.

The CDR3 bases are TGTGCCAGCAGCTTAGGGGACTGGCGCGGCTACAATGAGCAGTTCTTC. Protein product: CASSLGDWRGYNEQFF. This chain links TRBV7-9 with TRBJ2-1; tentative D call: TRBD2 (6 bases). Trimming took 1 base from V and 3 from J, leaving 13 bases between them. CDR3 size: 16 residues. Looked up from germline, CDR1 is SEHNR and CDR2 is FQNEAQ (reference sequence).

This clonotype has just a few counts. The chain combines TRBV6-6 with TRBJ2-5, with D hard to call. The germline V gene has CDR1 MNHNY and CDR2 SVGAGI (reference sequence). V lost 6 bases, J lost 5 bases, and 7 bases lay in between. CDR3 length equals 11 residues. DNA for the CDR3: TGTGCCAGCAGGTATTCGGAGACCCAGTACTTC. Its protein product is CASRYSETQYF.

The table lists this clonotype with a few counts. This chain connects TRBV27 to TRBJ1-2, with TRBD1 matching 10 bases. This CDR3 has 14 amino acids. With V trimmed by 3 bases and J by 4 bases, 2 bases remained unmatched. Germline-derived CDR1 and CDR2 are MNHEY and SMNVEV (reference sequence). The CDR3 coding sequence is TGTGCCAGCAGTTTGACAGGGGGCTCCTATGGCTACACCTTC. It yields the protein CASSLTGGSYGYTF.

The chain joins TRBV2 to TRBJ2-1; 15 bases line up with TRBD2. This CDR3 contains 18 residues. CDR1 and CDR2 (germline): SNHLY, FYNNEI. The junction had 9 bases not matched to a gene; V was cut back by 3 bases and J by 6 bases. CDR3 sequence: CASSDPGLAGGDANEQFF. The CDR3 region has the DNA TGTGCCAGCAGTGACCCGGGACTAGCGGGGGGTGACGCCAATGAGCAGTTCTTC.

Only a few counts were recorded for this clonotype. The V call is TRBV27, the J call TRBJ1-5; possible D gene TRBD1, 5 bases. CDR1 is MNHEY, CDR2 SMNVEV, per germline (reference sequence). V lost 0 bases, J lost 6 bases, and 12 bases lay in between. This CDR3 contains 15 residues. The CDR3 DNA reads as TGTGCCAGCAGTTTATCGTGGGCAGGGCCTCAGCCCCAGCATTTT. Its protein product is CASSLSWAGPQPQHF.

This clonotype was detected only a few times. The genes are TRBV7-6 and TRBJ1-1; D is unclear. Trimming left V 2 bases short and J 0 bases short, with 7 bases between. The CDR3 is 14 amino acids. The germline gives CDR1 SGHVS, CDR2 FNYEAQ. The CDR3 DNA reads TGTGCCAGCAGCTTATCTCTATTGAACACTGAAGCTTTCTTT. Protein: CASSLSLLNTEAFF.

The chain recombines TRBV6-2 or TRBV6-3 with TRBJ2-7; TRBD2 agrees at 12 bases. The length of the CDR3 is 17 residues. V was clipped by 2 bases and J by 3 bases; unmatched bases: 8. Germline V lookup: CDR1 MNHEY, CDR2 SVGEGT. The CDR3 sequence: CASSYPTSGGRNYEQYF. The DNA for the CDR3 is TGTGCCAGCAGTTACCCGACTAGCGGGGGACGAAACTACGAGCAGTACTTC.

V usage is TRBV3-1 and J usage is TRBJ2-3; the match to TRBD2 covers 9 bases. V shed 3 bases, J shed 3 bases, and the junction held 4 bases outside the gene matches. CDR1 is LGHDT and CDR2 is YNNKEL in the germline V gene (reference sequence). The CDR3 consists of 15 residues. CDR3 in amino acids: CASSQKSGGTDTQYF. The CDR3 bases are TGTGCCAGCAGCCAGAAGAGCGGGGGGACAGATACGCAGTATTTT.

The table lists this clonotype with a few counts. The chain combines TRBV4-3 with TRBJ2-3; 8 bases are a match to TRBD1. The CDR3 spans 15 residues. Germline CDR1 LGHNA, CDR2 YSLEER. J was trimmed by 3 bases and V by 2 bases; bases with no gene match: 4. CDR3 coding DNA: TGCGCCAGCAGCCAATATGACAGGGGAACAGATACGCAGTATTTT. It codes for CASSQYDRGTDTQYF.